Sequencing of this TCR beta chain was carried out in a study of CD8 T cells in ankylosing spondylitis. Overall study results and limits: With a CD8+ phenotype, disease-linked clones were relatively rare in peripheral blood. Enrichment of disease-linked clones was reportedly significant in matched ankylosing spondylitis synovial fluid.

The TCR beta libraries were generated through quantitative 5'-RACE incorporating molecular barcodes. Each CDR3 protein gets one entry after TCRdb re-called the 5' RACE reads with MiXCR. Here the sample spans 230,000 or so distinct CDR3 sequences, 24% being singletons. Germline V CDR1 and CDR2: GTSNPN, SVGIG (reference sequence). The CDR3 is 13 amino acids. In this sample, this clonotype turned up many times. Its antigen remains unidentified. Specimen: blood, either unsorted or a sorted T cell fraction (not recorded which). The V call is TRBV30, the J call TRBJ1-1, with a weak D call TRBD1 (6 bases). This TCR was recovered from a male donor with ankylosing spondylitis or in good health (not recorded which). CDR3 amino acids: CAKGGQQNTEAFF. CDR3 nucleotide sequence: TGTGCGAAGGGAGGACAGCAGAACACTGAAGCTTTCTTT.